This T cell receptor (beta chain) was captured in a study of PD-1 blockade in classical Hodgkin lymphoma. About the study: Each patient was given nivolumab 3 mg/kg through a vein every 2 weeks.

The CDR3 is 14 amino acids. Germline V lookup: CDR1 GTSNPN, CDR2 SVGIG (reference sequence). Deletions cut 2 bases from V and 1 base from J, with 11 bases between. All trial patients relapsed after autologous stem cell transplantation. Measured with immunoSEQ multiplex PCR; TCRdb has only the in-frame clones, and not every one. The sample shows around 20,000 clones, around 79% of them seen only once. The sequence came from a human donor with classical Hodgkin lymphoma. This sequence joins TRBV30 and TRBJ1-2; D unresolved. This specimen consisted of peripheral blood mononuclear cells (PBMCs), obtained before the second cycle of nivolumab. In DNA form, the CDR3 reads TGTGCCTGGAGTAGGGAACCGTATAACTATGGCTACACCTTC. Translated: CAWSREPYNYGYTF.